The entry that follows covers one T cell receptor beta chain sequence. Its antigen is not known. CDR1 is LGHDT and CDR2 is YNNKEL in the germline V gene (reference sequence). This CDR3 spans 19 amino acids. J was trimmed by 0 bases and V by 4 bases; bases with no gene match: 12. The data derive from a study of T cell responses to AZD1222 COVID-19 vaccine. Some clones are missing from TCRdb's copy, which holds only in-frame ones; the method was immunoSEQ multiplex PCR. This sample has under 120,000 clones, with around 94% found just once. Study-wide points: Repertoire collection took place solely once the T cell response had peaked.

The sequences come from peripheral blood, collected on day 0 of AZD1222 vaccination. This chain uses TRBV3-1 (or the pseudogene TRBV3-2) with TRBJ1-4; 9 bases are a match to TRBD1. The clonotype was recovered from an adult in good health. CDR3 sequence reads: CASSPPMGQGAPTNEKLFF. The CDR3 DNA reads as TGTGCCAGCAGCCCACCGATGGGACAGGGAGCCCCAACTAATGAAAAACTGTTTTTT.